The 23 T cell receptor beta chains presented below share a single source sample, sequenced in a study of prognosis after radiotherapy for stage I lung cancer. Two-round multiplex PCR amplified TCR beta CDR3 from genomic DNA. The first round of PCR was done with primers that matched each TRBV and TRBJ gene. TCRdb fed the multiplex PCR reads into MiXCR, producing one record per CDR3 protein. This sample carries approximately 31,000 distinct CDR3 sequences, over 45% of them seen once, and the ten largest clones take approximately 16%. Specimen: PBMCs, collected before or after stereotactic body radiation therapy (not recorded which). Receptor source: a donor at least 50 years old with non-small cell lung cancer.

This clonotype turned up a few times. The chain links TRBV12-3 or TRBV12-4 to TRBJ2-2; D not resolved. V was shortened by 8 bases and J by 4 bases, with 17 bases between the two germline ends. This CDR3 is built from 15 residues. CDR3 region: CASGRLGAFTGELFF. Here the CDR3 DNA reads TGTGCCAGCGGGCGCCTCGGAGCTTTCACCGGGGAGCTGTTTTTT.

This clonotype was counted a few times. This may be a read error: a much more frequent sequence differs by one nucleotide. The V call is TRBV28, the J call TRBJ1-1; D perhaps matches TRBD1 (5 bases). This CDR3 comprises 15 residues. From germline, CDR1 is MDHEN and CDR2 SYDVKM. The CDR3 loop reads CASSSSGTANAEAFF. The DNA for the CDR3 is TGTGCCAGCAGTTCTTCTGGGACGGCGAACGCTGAAGCTTTCTTT.

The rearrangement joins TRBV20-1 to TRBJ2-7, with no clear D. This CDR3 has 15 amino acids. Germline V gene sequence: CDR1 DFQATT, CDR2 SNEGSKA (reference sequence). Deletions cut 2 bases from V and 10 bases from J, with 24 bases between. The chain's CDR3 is CSARMAGRALRDQYF. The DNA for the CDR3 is TGCAGTGCTAGAATGGCTGGTCGGGCCCTCCGCGATCAGTACTTC.

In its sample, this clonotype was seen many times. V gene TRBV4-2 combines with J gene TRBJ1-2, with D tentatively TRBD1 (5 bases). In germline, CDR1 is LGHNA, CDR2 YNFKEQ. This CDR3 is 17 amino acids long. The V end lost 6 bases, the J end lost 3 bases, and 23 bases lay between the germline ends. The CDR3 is CASSQTLRERAYYGYTF. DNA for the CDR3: TGTGCCAGCAGTCAAACTCTCAGGGAAAGGGCCTACTATGGCTACACCTTC.

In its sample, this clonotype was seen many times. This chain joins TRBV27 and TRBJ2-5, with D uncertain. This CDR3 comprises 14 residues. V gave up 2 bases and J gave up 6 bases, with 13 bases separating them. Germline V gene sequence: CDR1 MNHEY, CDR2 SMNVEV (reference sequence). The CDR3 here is CASSLGMGFKTQYF. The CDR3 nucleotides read TGTGCCAGCAGTTTAGGGATGGGGTTTAAGACCCAGTACTTC.

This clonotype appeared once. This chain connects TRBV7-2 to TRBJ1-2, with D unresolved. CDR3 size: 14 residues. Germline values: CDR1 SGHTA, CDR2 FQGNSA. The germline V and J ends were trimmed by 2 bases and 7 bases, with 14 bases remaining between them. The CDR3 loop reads CASSLSVGNRGYTF. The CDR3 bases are TGTGCCAGCAGCTTAAGCGTAGGCAATCGTGGCTACACCTTC.

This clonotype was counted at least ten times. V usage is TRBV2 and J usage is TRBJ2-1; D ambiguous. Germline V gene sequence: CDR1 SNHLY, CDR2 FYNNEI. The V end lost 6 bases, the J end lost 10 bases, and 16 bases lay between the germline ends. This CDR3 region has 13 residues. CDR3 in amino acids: CASSSRITGEQFF. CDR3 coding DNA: TGTGCCAGCAGCTCCCGAATTACGGGCGAGCAGTTCTTC.

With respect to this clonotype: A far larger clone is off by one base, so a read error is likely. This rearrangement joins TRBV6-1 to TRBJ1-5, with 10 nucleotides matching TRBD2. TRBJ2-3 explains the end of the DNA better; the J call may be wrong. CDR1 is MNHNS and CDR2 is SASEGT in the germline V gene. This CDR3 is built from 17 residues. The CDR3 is CASSDSGRRSGNQPQYF. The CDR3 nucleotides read TGTGCCAGCAGTGATAGCGGGAGGAGAAGTGGCAATCAGCCCCAGTATTTT.

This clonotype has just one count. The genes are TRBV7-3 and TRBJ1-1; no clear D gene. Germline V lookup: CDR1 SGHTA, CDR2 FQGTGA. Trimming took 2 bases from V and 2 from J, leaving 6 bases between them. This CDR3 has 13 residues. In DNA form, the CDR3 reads TGTGCCAGCAGCTTAGGGTACAACACTGAAGCTTTCTTT. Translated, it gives CASSLGYNTEAFF.

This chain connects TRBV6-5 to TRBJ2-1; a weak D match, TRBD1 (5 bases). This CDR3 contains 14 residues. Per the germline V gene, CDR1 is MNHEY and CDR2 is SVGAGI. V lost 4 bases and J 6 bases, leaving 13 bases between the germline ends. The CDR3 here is CASSLSQVSNEQFF. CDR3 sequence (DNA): TGTGCCAGCAGTTTATCACAGGTCAGCAATGAGCAGTTCTTC.

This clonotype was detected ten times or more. The CDR3 region is CASSLTRVPDTQYF. The CDR3 nucleotides are TGTGCCAGCAGCCTAACTCGGGTTCCAGATACGCAGTATTTT. V is TRBV2 and J is TRBJ2-3; unclear D gene. The CDR3 is made up of 14 amino acids. V was pared by 6 bases and J by 4 bases, with 14 bases between. Germline loops: CDR1 SNHLY, CDR2 FYNNEI.

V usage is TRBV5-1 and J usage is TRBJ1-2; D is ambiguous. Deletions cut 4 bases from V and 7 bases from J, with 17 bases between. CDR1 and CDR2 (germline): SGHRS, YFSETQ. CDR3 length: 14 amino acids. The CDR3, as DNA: TGCGCCAGCAGCGCTTCGGCGGTACTATCTGGCTACACCTTC. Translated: CASSASAVLSGYTF.

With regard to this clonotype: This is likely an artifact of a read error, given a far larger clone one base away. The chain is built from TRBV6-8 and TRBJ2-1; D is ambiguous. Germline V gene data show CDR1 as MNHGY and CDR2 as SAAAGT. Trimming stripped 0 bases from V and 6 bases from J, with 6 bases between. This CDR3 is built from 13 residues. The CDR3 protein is CASSYSPSNEQFF. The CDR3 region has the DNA TGTGCCAGCAGTTACTCGCCTTCCAATGAGCAGTTCTTC.

As DNA, the CDR3 is TGCGCCAGCAGCTTCGGAGGGACGGTAGAATATACGCAGTATTTT. It yields the protein CASSFGGTVEYTQYF. The genes are TRBV5-1 and TRBJ2-3; D is possibly TRBD2 (6 bases). Trimming took 2 bases from V and 7 from J, leaving 17 bases between them. Looked up from germline, CDR1 is SGHRS and CDR2 is YFSETQ. The CDR3 covers 15 residues.

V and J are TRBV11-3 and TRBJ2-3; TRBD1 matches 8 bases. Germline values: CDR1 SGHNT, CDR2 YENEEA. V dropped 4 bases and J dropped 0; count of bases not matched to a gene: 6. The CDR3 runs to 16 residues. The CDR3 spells CASSSRQGRSTDTQYF. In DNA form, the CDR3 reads TGTGCCAGCAGCTCACGACAGGGGAGAAGCACAGATACGCAGTATTTT.

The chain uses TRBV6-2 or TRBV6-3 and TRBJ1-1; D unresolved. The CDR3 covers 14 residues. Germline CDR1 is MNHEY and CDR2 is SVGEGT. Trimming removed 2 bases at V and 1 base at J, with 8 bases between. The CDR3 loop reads CASSYGSQNTEAFF. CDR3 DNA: TGTGCCAGCAGTTACGGGTCACAGAACACTGAAGCTTTCTTT.

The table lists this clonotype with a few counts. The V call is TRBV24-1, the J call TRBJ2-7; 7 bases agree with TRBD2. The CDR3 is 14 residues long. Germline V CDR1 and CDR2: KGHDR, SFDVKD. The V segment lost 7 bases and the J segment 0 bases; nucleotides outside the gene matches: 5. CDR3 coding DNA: TGTGCCACCAGCCCGGGGGAGGGCTCCTACGAGCAGTACTTC. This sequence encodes CATSPGEGSYEQYF.

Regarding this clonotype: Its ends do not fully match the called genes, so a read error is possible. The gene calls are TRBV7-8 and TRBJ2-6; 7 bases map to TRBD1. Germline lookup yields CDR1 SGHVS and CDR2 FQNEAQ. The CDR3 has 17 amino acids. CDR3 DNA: TGTGTCAGCAGCCCCTATACAGGGGCTACTGGGTCCAACGTCCTGACTTTC. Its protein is CVSSPYTGATGSNVLTF.

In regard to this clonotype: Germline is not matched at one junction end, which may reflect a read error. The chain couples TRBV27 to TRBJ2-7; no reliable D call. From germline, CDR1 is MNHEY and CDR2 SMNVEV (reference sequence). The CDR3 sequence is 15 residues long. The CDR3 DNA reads TGTGCCAGCAGTTCCCCCTCAGGTATTTCCTGCGAGCAGTACTTC. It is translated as CASSSPSGISCEQYF.

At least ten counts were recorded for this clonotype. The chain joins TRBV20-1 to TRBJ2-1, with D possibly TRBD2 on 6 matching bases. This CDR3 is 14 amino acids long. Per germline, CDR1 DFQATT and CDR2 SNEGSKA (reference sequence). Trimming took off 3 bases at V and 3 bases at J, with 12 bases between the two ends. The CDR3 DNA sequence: TGCAGTGCTAGTTTTGGGACTCTCTACAATGAGCAGTTCTTC. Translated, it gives CSASFGTLYNEQFF.

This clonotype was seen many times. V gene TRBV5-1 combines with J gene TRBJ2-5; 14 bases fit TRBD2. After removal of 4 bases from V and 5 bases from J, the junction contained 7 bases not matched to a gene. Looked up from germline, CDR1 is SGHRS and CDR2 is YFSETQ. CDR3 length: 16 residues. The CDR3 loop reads CASSHQTSGRGETQYF. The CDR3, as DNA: TGCGCCAGCAGCCACCAGACTAGCGGGAGGGGGGAGACCCAGTACTTC.

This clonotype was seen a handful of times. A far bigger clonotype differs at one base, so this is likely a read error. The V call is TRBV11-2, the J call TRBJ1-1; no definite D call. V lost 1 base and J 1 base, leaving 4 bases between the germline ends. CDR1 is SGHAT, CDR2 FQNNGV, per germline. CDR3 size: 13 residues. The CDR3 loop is CASSLGQNTEAFF. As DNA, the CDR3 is TGTGCCAGCAGCTTAGGACAGAACACTGAAGCTTTCTTT.

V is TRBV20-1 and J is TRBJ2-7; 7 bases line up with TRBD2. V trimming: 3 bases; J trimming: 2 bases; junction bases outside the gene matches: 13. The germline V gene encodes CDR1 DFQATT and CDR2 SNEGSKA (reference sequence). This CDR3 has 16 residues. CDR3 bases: TGCAGTGCTAGGGTGATACTCTCCGGGACTACCTACGAGCAGTACTTC. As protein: CSARVILSGTTYEQYF.